This record concerns one T cell receptor beta chain sequence. Per germline, CDR1 MNHEY and CDR2 SVGAGI. CDR3 length: 16 residues. These data come from a study of monozygotic twins with inflammatory bowel disease. For each CDR3 protein, TCRdb gives one entry from its re-call of the 5' RACE reads, without DNA. In all, the sample yields over 110,000 distinct CDR3 sequences. The V and J genes are TRBV6-5 and TRBJ1-1; TCRdb picks TRBD1, but there is no DNA to check that call. This receptor was obtained from a human donor with ulcerative colitis or Crohn's disease, or a healthy co-twin of an affected twin (not recorded which). Source material: blood. CDR3 sequence: CASSYIVVRGTTEAFF.